What follows are 25 T cell receptor beta chains derived from one specimen sequenced in a study of T cells after yellow fever vaccination. Via MiXCR, TCRdb re-called the 5' RACE reads, giving one row per CDR3 protein. The table has 250,000 to 300,000 distinct CDR3 sequences, approximately 8% seen once. Sequencing used CD4+ T cells sorted from PBMCs, obtained 5 days after the yellow fever booster vaccination. These receptor sequences come from a man younger than 30 who received the YFV17D yellow fever vaccine.

This clonotype was found many times. In nucleotides, the CDR3 is TGTGCCAGCAGCGGGATTTCTGGAAACACCATATATTTT. The encoded protein is CASSGISGNTIYF. V gene TRBV12-3 or TRBV12-4 combines with J gene TRBJ1-3; D ambiguous. This CDR3 is built from 13 residues. V was shortened by 6 bases and J by 1 base, with 7 bases between the two germline ends.

Only a few counts were recorded for this clonotype. The genes are TRBV6-5 and TRBJ1-2; perhaps TRBD1 as D (5 bases). The CDR3 loop spans 14 amino acids. Germline values: CDR1 MNHEY, CDR2 SVGAGI. Trimming pared 8 bases from V and 3 bases from J, leaving 16 bases between. The CDR3 loop is CASGRGSWDYGYTF. CDR3 bases: TGTGCCAGCGGGCGGGGCTCCTGGGACTATGGCTACACCTTC.

This clonotype was picked up a small number of times. The rearrangement uses TRBV7-2 and TRBJ1-4; 8 bases align to TRBD1. Germline values: CDR1 SGHTA, CDR2 FQGNSA. The length of the CDR3 is 15 residues. The junction had 3 bases not matched to a gene; V was cut back by 1 base and J by 5 bases. CDR3 sequence: CASSLGDRRNEKLFF. The CDR3 coding sequence is TGTGCCAGCAGCTTAGGGGACAGGCGGAATGAAAAACTGTTTTTT. The entire variable domain, with the rest obtained from reference TRBV7-2 and TRBJ1-4, is as follows: GAGVSQSPSNKVTEKGKDVELRCDPISGHTALYWYRQSLGQGLEFLIYFQGNSAPDKSGLPSDRFSAERTGGSVSTLTIQRTQQEDSAVYLCASSLGDRRNEKLFFGSGTQLSVL.

V and J are TRBV20-1 and TRBJ2-5; D is possibly TRBD1 (5 bases). Trimming left V 3 bases short and J 5 bases short, with 16 bases between. Germline lookup yields CDR1 DFQATT and CDR2 SNEGSKA (reference sequence). The CDR3 totals 14 residues. As DNA, the CDR3 is TGCAGTGCTAGGGACACCCCAGTTAGGGAGACCCAGTACTTC. Translated, it gives CSARDTPVRETQYF.

V and J are TRBV3-1 and TRBJ1-6; maybe TRBD1 (6 bases). Germline V gives CDR1 LGHDT, CDR2 YNNKEL (reference sequence). The V gene lost 1 base and the J gene lost 10 bases, with 14 bases spanning the gap. The CDR3 contains 15 residues. CDR3 DNA sequence: TGTGCCAGCAGCCAAGCACAGGGCAAAGGATCACCCCTCCACTTT. Protein: CASSQAQGKGSPLHF.

This clonotype has just one count. The chain couples TRBV4-1 to TRBJ2-3, with D unresolved. V was clipped by 0 bases and J by 0 bases, with 10 bases between them. The CDR3 has 16 residues. Germline values: CDR1 MGHRA, CDR2 YSYEKL. The CDR3 loop is CASSQEGFGSTDTQYF. DNA for the CDR3: TGCGCCAGCAGCCAAGAAGGGTTCGGAAGCACAGATACGCAGTATTTT.

This clonotype was counted at least ten times. CDR3 sequence reads: CASSPSRRELFF. DNA for the CDR3: TGTGCCAGCAGTCCTAGTCGGAGGGAGCTGTTTTTT. The V gene is TRBV7-8, the J gene TRBJ2-2, with unresolved D. Germline CDR1 reads SGHVS; CDR2 reads FQNEAQ. V gave up 6 bases and J gave up 9 bases, with 11 bases separating them. The CDR3 is made up of 12 amino acids.

The V gene is TRBV29-1, the J gene TRBJ1-1; D is possibly TRBD1 (6 bases). There are 12 residues in the CDR3. Germline CDR1 is SQVTM and CDR2 is ANQGSEA. V was clipped by 4 bases and J by 5 bases, with 11 bases between them. Here the CDR3 reads CSVAGDGTEAFF. CDR3 bases: TGCAGCGTTGCAGGGGACGGAACTGAAGCTTTCTTT.

The rearrangement joins TRBV6-2 or TRBV6-3 to TRBJ1-1; D unresolved. V was shortened by 1 base and J by 4 bases, with 10 bases between the two germline ends. The germline V gene encodes CDR1 MNHEY and CDR2 SVGEGT. The CDR3 extends over 14 amino acids. DNA of the CDR3: TGTGCCAGCAGTTACTTTAGTCTCGGCACTGAAGCTTTCTTT. Encoded protein: CASSYFSLGTEAFF.

This clonotype was seen once. The chain links TRBV12-3 or TRBV12-4 to TRBJ2-5; 11 positions agree with TRBD2. V shed 7 bases, J shed 4 bases, and the junction held 5 bases outside the gene matches. This CDR3 is built from 14 residues. This chain's CDR3 is CASNPSGGRETQYF. As DNA, the CDR3 is TGTGCCAGCAACCCTAGCGGGGGGAGAGAGACCCAGTACTTC.

This clonotype was recorded a few times. The chain couples TRBV7-2 to TRBJ1-6, with D unresolved. V lost 3 bases to trimming and J lost 14 bases, with 8 bases between them. The CDR3 loop spans 11 amino acids. CDR1 and CDR2 (germline): SGHTA, FQGNSA. CDR3 bases: TGTGCCAGCAGCTTGGCGAGAGCCCTCCACTTT. It is translated as CASSLARALHF.

This clonotype occurred many times. The DNA of the CDR3 is TGCGCCAGCAGCTTGGCGGGACAGGGGCTTAGGTATGAGCAGTTCTTC. Its translation is CASSLAGQGLRYEQFF. The genes are TRBV5-1 and TRBJ2-1, with 10 bases matching TRBD1. The CDR3 extends over 16 amino acids. J lost 8 bases, V lost 0 bases, and 8 bases had no gene match. Germline CDR1 is SGHRS and CDR2 is YFSETQ. The full variable domain, in which reference TRBV5-1 and TRBJ2-1 provide the parts outside the CDR3, is KAGVTQTPRYLIKTRGQQVTLSCSPISGHRSVSWYQQTPGQGLQFLFEYFSETQRNKGNFPGRFSGRQFSNSRSEMNVSTLELGDSALYLCASSLAGQGLRYEQFFGPGTRLTVL.

This sequence joins TRBV4-2 and TRBJ2-5; 11 nucleotides agree with TRBD2. CDR1 is LGHNA, CDR2 YNFKEQ, per germline. Trimming cost V 1 base and J 2 bases; bases outside gene matches: 3. This CDR3 has 16 residues. The CDR3: CASSQVASGGQETQYF. CDR3 nucleotides: TGTGCCAGCAGCCAAGTGGCTAGCGGGGGGCAAGAGACCCAGTACTTC.

The chain has TRBV3-1 and TRBJ2-5; weak D call: TRBD1 (5 bases). The germline gives CDR1 LGHDT, CDR2 YNNKEL (reference sequence). Trimming pared 7 bases from V and 4 bases from J, leaving 10 bases between. There are 12 residues in the CDR3. DNA of the CDR3: TGTGCCAGCAACCAGGGTTTAGAGACCCAGTACTTC. Its translation is CASNQGLETQYF.

This clonotype was seen at least ten times. The chain carries TRBV6-5 and TRBJ1-2; 7 positions agree with TRBD1. The germline V gene encodes CDR1 MNHEY and CDR2 SVGAGI. The CDR3 extends over 15 amino acids. Unmatched junction bases numbered 11, after V lost 6 bases and J lost 4 bases. CDR3 coding DNA: TGTGCCAGCAGCCGCCGACAGGGATATGCCTATGGCTACACCTTC. Amino acids: CASSRRQGYAYGYTF.

The table lists this clonotype with many counts. The V gene is TRBV5-1, the J gene TRBJ1-1; D gene ambiguous. V was cut by 1 base and J by 0 bases, with 4 bases left in between. Germline CDR1 and CDR2: SGHRS and YFSETQ. CDR3 size: 13 residues. CDR3 coding DNA: TGCGCCAGCAGCTTGACCCTGAACACTGAAGCTTTCTTT. The encoded protein is CASSLTLNTEAFF.

The sample holds many counts of this clonotype. The chain couples TRBV20-1 to TRBJ1-1, with TRBD1 matching 7 bases. V shed 4 bases and J 6 bases; nucleotides not matched to a gene: 11. The V gene's germline CDR1 is DFQATT and CDR2 SNEGSKA (reference sequence). This CDR3 comprises 14 residues. This CDR3 is CSAKGRTGVSEAFF. The CDR3, as DNA: TGCAGTGCTAAGGGGAGGACAGGCGTCTCTGAAGCTTTCTTT.

This clonotype was seen a handful of times. The J gene is TRBJ1-2, the V gene TRBV3-1; tentative D call: TRBD1 (5 bases). There are 13 residues in the CDR3. Germline CDR1 and CDR2: LGHDT and YNNKEL (reference sequence). Trimming removed 2 bases at V and 4 bases at J, with 8 bases between. The CDR3 sequence: CASSQQGTYGYTF. The CDR3 DNA sequence: TGTGCCAGCAGCCAACAGGGAACCTATGGCTACACCTTC.

This clonotype was recorded at least ten times. The chain joins TRBV7-9 to TRBJ1-4; D unclear. Germline V gives CDR1 SEHNR, CDR2 FQNEAQ (reference sequence). The CDR3 extends over 11 amino acids. V shed 3 bases and J shed 7 bases, with 3 bases lying between them. The CDR3 spells CASSLFEKLFF. Written as DNA, the CDR3 is TGTGCCAGCAGCTTGTTTGAAAAACTGTTTTTT.

This clonotype has a handful of counts. The chain is built from TRBV5-1 and TRBJ2-1, with TRBD1 identical over 7 bases. J gave up 3 bases and V 2 bases, and 8 bases lay outside the gene matches. CDR1 SGHRS and CDR2 YFSETQ come from the germline V gene. This CDR3 region has 16 residues. The CDR3, as DNA: TGCGCCAGCAGCTTCGGTCTAGGGACAGACTACAATGAGCAGTTCTTC. Translation: CASSFGLGTDYNEQFF.

V usage is TRBV20-1 and J usage is TRBJ2-6; TRBD1 matches at 10 bases. Germline V CDR1 and CDR2: DFQATT, SNEGSKA (reference sequence). The junction had 2 bases not matched to a gene; V was cut back by 6 bases and J by 0 bases. This CDR3 is built from 15 residues. The CDR3, as DNA: TGCAGTGCGAGACAGGGGGCCTCTGGGGCCAACGTCCTGACTTTC. Translation gives CSARQGASGANVLTF.

This clonotype was picked up many times. The chain joins TRBV9 to TRBJ2-3; the D gene is possibly TRBD2 (6 bases). This CDR3 spans 16 amino acids. V was pared by 0 bases and J by 0 bases, with 11 bases between. CDR1 SGDLS and CDR2 YYNGEE come from the germline V gene. The CDR3 bases are TGTGCCAGCAGCGTAGGGCTAGCGAGGAGCACAGATACGCAGTATTTT. It is translated as CASSVGLARSTDTQYF.

This clonotype showed up many times. The chain employs TRBV7-8 and TRBJ1-2; TRBD1 matches 7 bases. The CDR3 sequence is 14 residues long. Germline CDR1 and CDR2: SGHVS and FQNEAQ. The trim removed 8 bases at V and 2 bases at J, leaving 8 bases unmatched. The CDR3 bases are TGTGCCAGCGTGTCTACAGGGGTCAACTATGGCTACACCTTC. This translates into CASVSTGVNYGYTF.

To note about this clonotype: One end of the junction fails to match germline, which may point to a read error. This sequence joins TRBV7-9 and TRBJ1-1, with a weak D call TRBD1 (6 bases). Looked up from germline, CDR1 is SEHNR and CDR2 is FQNEAQ (reference sequence). The CDR3 is made up of 13 amino acids. For the CDR3, the DNA is TGTGCCAGCAGCTACAGGGTCACCACTGAAGATTTCTTT. Protein product: CASSYRVTTEDFF.

The V gene is TRBV12-3 or TRBV12-4, the J gene TRBJ1-2; 8 bases align to TRBD1. This CDR3 spans 13 amino acids. With 8 bases clipped from V and 2 bases from J, the junction kept 4 bases outside the gene matches. The CDR3 region is CASGGQENYGYTF. In nucleotides, the CDR3 is TGTGCCAGCGGGGGACAGGAAAACTATGGCTACACCTTC.